This T cell receptor beta chain comes out of a study of blood T cells in healthy people across ages (dated by TCRdb to between 2014 and 2016). For the wider study: In model experiments, roughly one uniquely barcoded TCR beta cDNA molecule per two T cells was captured by template switching. To track age-related changes in TCR beta repertoire diversity, the study relied on deep sequencing normalized with unique cDNA molecular identifiers. The donors were split into four age groups: young (average about 15 years), middle-aged (39), aged (approximately 59) and long-lived (more than 80). To avoid experimental bias, donors of different ages were distributed randomly across sequencing lanes. Using the same blood draw, the study looked at two additional independent replicas of 1 million unique cDNA reads for two donors, one aged 18 to 30 and the other aged 80 or older. Overall study outcomes, separate from this receptor: As age increased, observed TCR beta diversity per million T cells dropped in a roughly linear way, and a significant reduction was already evident by age about 36. Estimates of total diversity from one million sequenced T cells were regarded as lower bounds and underestimates. There was a strong correlation between observed TCR beta diversity and the percentage of naive T cells measured by flow cytometry. The CMV infection status of donors was not known, potentially confounding age-related changes in expanded clonotypes. Because profiling used bulk unsorted PBMCs, naive and antigen-experienced compartments could not be compared conclusively. The long-lived group showed more naive CD4+ T cells, fewer expanded clones and increased TCR diversity than the aged group, suggesting age selection.

The donors were roughly 39 Caucasian individuals from Russia, aged roughly 6 to 100 years, who were systemically healthy. Each donor gave about 9.7 milliliters of peripheral blood, drawn into EDTA-treated Vacutainer tubes. Ficoll-Paque density-gradient centrifugation was used to isolate PBMCs, with at least 7 million per sample. Trizol reagent was used to extract total RNA from PBMCs, with at least 6 micrograms per sample. Naive CD45RAhigh/CD27high T cell percentages were measured by flow cytometry on a PBMC aliquot from every donor. A word on this clonotype: Its antigen is unknown. Base qualities are not provided; no much larger clone lies one nucleotide away.

Libraries were made using 5' RACE. The sample was run on an Illumina HiSeq 2500. A second roughly 6 to 11 cycle PCR used a sample-barcoded 5' primer and a J-beta primer mix. A unique molecular identifier was introduced onto each TCR beta cDNA molecule by a template-switch 5' adaptor carrying 12 random nucleotides. Each sample yielded at least 2.5 million CDR3-containing paired-end reads. All of the RNA was converted into first-strand cDNA using the Mint cDNA synthesis kit, with a TRBC-specific oligonucleotide serving as the primer. Following uracil-DNA glycosylase treatment, a first 18-cycle PCR with universal primers M1SS and BC2_uni_R was performed on all cDNA. On the authors' methods: For normalization, 1 million high-quality reads were randomly selected from each sample, with every read carrying a distinct molecular identifier. Instead of being binned into consensus sequences, reads with shared molecular identifiers were discarded. MiTCR, run with a Q25 quality threshold and the strictest error-elimination algorithm, handled CDR3 identification, clonotype clustering and error correction. Lower-bound total TCR beta diversity was estimated with a nonparametric unseen species model using Euler transformation. The raw public reads went through TCRdb reprocessing: fastp at Q25, MiXCR clone calling, in-frame beta chains kept. A single entry per CDR3 protein holds the most common genes and DNA from its merged rows. TCRdb, rather than the study authors, made the V and J calls. This sample holds 1,100,000 or so distinct CDR3 sequences; around 45% were observed only once. The ten most abundant clones make up approximately 17% of the sample.

The CDR3 runs 15 amino acids, cysteine and phenylalanine included. The retained sequence is limited to the CDR3, 45 bases, with the frame set at the first base. CDR1 and CDR2, looked up from the germline V gene, are SQVTM and ANQGSEA. For this chain, trimming is 5 bases at the V end and 6 bases at the J end, and the number of junction bases without a gene match is 14. The sequence joins TRBV29-1 to TRBJ2-7; the junction holds 9 bases that match TRBD1. This clonotype was sampled from a woman aged 60 to 75 in good health. Material for sequencing was blood. The CDR3 here reads CSVRAPDRGVGEQYF. The sequenced DNA is TGCAGCGTTAGGGCCCCCGACAGGGGGGTCGGCGAGCAGTACTTC.